This TCR beta chain is from a study of spatial heterogeneity in lung cancer. In the study overall: The study consistently detected more beta-chain than alpha-chain sequences.

Time point described: blood at routine non-recurrence follow-up after resection. Sequencing was performed on whole RNA extracted from tumor and nontumor lung tissue, or from frozen PBMC, and the material was left unsorted. The junction had 6 bases not matched to a gene; V was cut back by 1 base and J by 7 bases. Germline V CDR1 and CDR2: SGHKS, YYEKEE (reference sequence). The CDR3 is 15 residues long. The library protocol tagged each TCR cDNA with a unique molecular identifier. TCRdb reprocessed the 5' RACE reads with MiXCR, giving one entry per CDR3 protein. In the table there are 27,000 or so distinct CDR3 sequences, 5% to 5.5% of which are singletons. General study findings and limits: Ubiquitous expanded tumor TCRs were observed in blood more at resection than follow-up.

This clonotype was seen repeatedly, ten times or more. Its cognate antigen is unknown. The specimen comprised PBMCs, sampled at follow-up. The chain combines TRBV5-5 with TRBJ2-5, with 11 bases fitting TRBD2. This sequence originates from a female donor with early-stage non-small cell lung cancer. The CDR3 DNA sequence: TGTGCCAGCAGCTTGACTAGCGGGAGTCAGGGGACCCAGTACTTC. Residues: CASSLTSGSQGTQYF. Full variable domain (remainder filled in from reference TRBV5-5 and TRBJ2-5): DAGVTQSPTHLIKTRGQQVTLRCSPISGHKSVSWYQQVLGQGPQFIFQYYEKEERGRGNFPDRFSARQFPNYSSELNVNALLLGDSALYLCASSLTSGSQGTQYFGPGTRLLVL.